These 18 T cell receptor beta chains were all obtained from the same sample, sequenced in a study of OX40 agonist ivuxolimab in advanced cancers. The protocol was immunoSEQ multiplex PCR, while the TCRdb copy is restricted to in-frame clones and leaves out a portion. The sample gives about 78,000 clones, about 91% of which show up once; approximately 3% is in the top ten. The sample was CD4+ or CD8+ T cells sorted from blood, taken in a trial of the OX40 agonist ivuxolimab. All receptors come from an adult with an advanced solid tumor such as melanoma, head and neck, liver or kidney cancer.

This clone was seen only once. The chain couples TRBV19 to TRBJ1-5, with D tentatively TRBD1 (5 bases). V was pared by 3 bases and J by 4 bases, with 16 bases between. Per the germline V gene, CDR1 is LNHDA and CDR2 is SQIVND (reference sequence). The CDR3 has 16 residues. The CDR3 protein is CASSMIMVGGNQPQHF. The CDR3 region has the DNA TGTGCCAGTAGTATGATTATGGTCGGGGGAAATCAGCCCCAGCATTTT.

On this clone: The CDR3 does not end in the conserved phenylalanine or tryptophan, so this is likely a read error. Because the CDR3's place on the DNA is in doubt, the DNA is left out and the CDR3 is given as listed by TCRdb. The V and J genes are TRBV6-5 and TRBJ1-1; the table's TRBD1 call for D was not verified on the DNA. The germline gives CDR1 MNHEY, CDR2 SVGAGI. The CDR3 spans 10 amino acids, including both terminal residues. The CDR3 loop reads CAREPQGPAP.

The gene calls are TRBV6-6 and TRBJ2-7, with 8 positions matching TRBD2. Trimming at V came to 5 bases and at J to 4 bases, leaving 10 bases not matched to a gene. This CDR3 has 15 amino acids. CDR1 is MNHNY, CDR2 SVGAGI, per germline (reference sequence). The CDR3 here is CASSTPGGRAYEQYF. DNA for the CDR3: TGTGCCAGCAGTACCCCGGGGGGGAGGGCTTACGAGCAGTACTTC.

The chain recombines TRBV7-2 with TRBJ2-7; tentative D call: TRBD1 (5 bases). The V gene's germline CDR1 is SGHTA and CDR2 FQGNSA. The CDR3 length is 13 residues. V lost 2 bases and J 5 bases, leaving 10 bases between the germline ends. The CDR3 DNA follows: TGTGCCAGCAGCTTACAGGGTCCCAACGAGCAGTACTTC. It yields the protein CASSLQGPNEQYF.

The gene calls are TRBV7-2 and TRBJ2-7, with 9 bases aligning to TRBD1. Per the germline V gene, CDR1 is SGHTA and CDR2 is FQGNSA. The CDR3 length is 15 residues. Trimming cost V 5 bases and J 6 bases; bases outside gene matches: 11. The CDR3 region is CASSVVPGQGTEQYF. The CDR3 nucleotides read TGTGCCAGCAGCGTTGTACCGGGACAGGGAACCGAGCAGTACTTC.

The chain carries TRBV5-1 and TRBJ1-1; D is perhaps TRBD1 (6 bases). This CDR3 comprises 14 residues. Trimming removed 4 bases at V and 4 bases at J, with 14 bases between. Germline V gene sequence: CDR1 SGHRS, CDR2 YFSETQ. The CDR3 nucleotides read TGCGCCAGCAGCAGAAGACAGGAGGGCACTGAAGCTTTCTTT. It is translated as CASSRRQEGTEAFF.

CDR3 nucleotide sequence: TGTGCCAGCAGCGTACAGGGATACAATGAAAAACTGTTTTTT. Translated: CASSVQGYNEKLFF. The chain joins TRBV5-4 to TRBJ1-4; perhaps TRBD1 as D (6 bases). V lost 4 bases and J lost 5, with 12 bases in between. Germline-derived CDR1 and CDR2 are SGHNT and YYREEE (reference sequence). The CDR3 covers 14 residues.

CDR3 amino acids: CASTLGVPSQETQYF. The CDR3, as DNA: TGCGCCAGCACCCTGGGTGTTCCTTCTCAAGAGACCCAGTACTTC. The V call is TRBV5-1, the J call TRBJ2-5; D uncertain. The germline gives CDR1 SGHRS, CDR2 YFSETQ. Trimming took 6 bases from V and 2 from J, leaving 17 bases between them. This CDR3 comprises 15 residues.

This clone was observed a single time. The V and J genes are TRBV4-1 and TRBJ1-1; D unclear. Germline V gene sequence: CDR1 MGHRA, CDR2 YSYEKL. The CDR3 covers 11 residues. V was clipped by 1 base and J by 4 bases, with 1 base between them. CDR3 region: CASSQGTEAFF. The CDR3 nucleotides read TGCGCCAGCAGCCAAGGCACTGAAGCTTTCTTT.

The chain couples TRBV7-8 to TRBJ1-3, with D hard to call. The CDR3 runs 16 residues. Germline assignment: CDR1 SGHVS and CDR2 FQNEAQ. V lost 6 bases and J 9 bases, leaving 24 bases between the germline ends. CDR3 loop: CASSLGPTLIRGTIYF. In nucleotides, the CDR3 is TGTGCCAGCAGTCTCGGTCCGACTCTAATTAGAGGCACCATATATTTT.

V gene TRBV19 combines with J gene TRBJ2-5; a possible D gene is TRBD2 (6 bases). The germline V gene has CDR1 LNHDA and CDR2 SQIVND (reference sequence). The ends were cut back, 3 bases at V and 1 base at J, with 21 bases in the middle. The CDR3 extends over 18 amino acids. The CDR3: CASSMTGATWTLQETQYF. The CDR3 DNA reads as TGTGCCAGTAGTATGACGGGAGCGACCTGGACCCTCCAAGAGACCCAGTACTTC.

The count of this clone is one. The chain has TRBV10-3 and TRBJ2-5; 8 bases fit TRBD2. The CDR3 is made up of 15 amino acids. In germline, CDR1 is ENHRY, CDR2 SYGVKD. Trimming at V came to 7 bases and at J to 4 bases, leaving 11 bases not matched to a gene. CDR3 sequence reads: CAITEGGTRGETQYF. The CDR3 DNA is TGTGCCATCACCGAGGGGGGGACTAGGGGAGAGACCCAGTACTTC.

This rearrangement joins TRBV5-1 to TRBJ2-3; D call uncertain. Germline CDR1 reads SGHRS; CDR2 reads YFSETQ. CDR3 length: 15 residues. The V end lost 6 bases, the J end lost 0 bases, and 14 bases lay between the germline ends. DNA for the CDR3: TGCGCCAGCATGGCCTTGCCCGAAAGCACAGATACGCAGTATTTT. Its protein product is CASMALPESTDTQYF. The full variable domain, in which reference TRBV5-1 and TRBJ2-3 provide the parts outside the CDR3, is KAGVTQTPRYLIKTRGQQVTLSCSPISGHRSVSWYQQTPGQGLQFLFEYFSETQRNKGNFPGRFSGRQFSNSRSEMNVSTLELGDSALYLCASMALPESTDTQYFGPGTRLTVL.

The chain recombines TRBV18 with TRBJ2-3; 7 bases are a match to TRBD2. The CDR3 runs 13 residues. Trimming at V came to 6 bases and at J to 4 bases, leaving 4 bases not matched to a gene. Germline loops: CDR1 KGHSH, CDR2 LQKENI. CDR3 DNA sequence: TGTGCCAGCTCTCAGACTAGCCCAGATACGCAGTATTTT. Protein product: CASSQTSPDTQYF.

In this sample, this clone turned up once. V is TRBV6-1 and J is TRBJ2-5; D gene ambiguous. V was clipped by 1 base and J by 10 bases, with 22 bases between them. This CDR3 contains 16 residues. CDR1 and CDR2 from the germline V gene are MNHNS and SASEGT. This CDR3 is CASSEERFGSRVDQYF. The CDR3 DNA follows: TGTGCCAGCAGTGAAGAAAGGTTCGGGTCCCGTGTCGACCAGTACTTC.

This sequence joins TRBV11-3 and TRBJ2-7; 9 nucleotides match TRBD2. The CDR3 consists of 15 residues. Germline trimming cut 8 bases from V and 4 bases from J; bases unmatched to any gene: 12. The germline V gene has CDR1 SGHNT and CDR2 YENEEA. In nucleotides, the CDR3 is TGTGCCAGCCAGCTTCGAGCGGGACTAGCTTACGAGCAGTACTTC. This encodes CASQLRAGLAYEQYF.

This chain links TRBV2 with TRBJ2-4; no reliable D call. Trimming removed 1 base from V and 0 bases from J, with 7 bases in between. The V gene's germline CDR1 is SNHLY and CDR2 FYNNEI. This CDR3 is built from 15 residues. The CDR3: CASSEEGLAKNIQYF. The CDR3 nucleotides read TGTGCCAGCAGTGAAGAGGGCCTAGCCAAAAACATTCAGTACTTC.

The rearrangement links TRBV25-1 to TRBJ1-2; unclear D gene. V was clipped by 3 bases and J by 2 bases, with 7 bases between them. The CDR3 totals 13 residues. Germline V lookup: CDR1 MGHDK, CDR2 SYGVNS. As DNA, the CDR3 is TGTGCCAGCAGTGATGACGGAAACTATGGCTACACCTTC. This encodes CASSDDGNYGYTF.